This T cell receptor (beta chain) was profiled in a study of blood T cell repertoires in COVID-19. Only in-frame clones appear in the TCRdb table, and some are missing; sequencing was by immunoSEQ multiplex PCR. The data show a few hundred thousand clones, around 90% seen once. The CDR3 runs to 15 residues. Trimming pared 1 base from V and 1 base from J, leaving 9 bases between. Germline V gives CDR1 MNHEY, CDR2 SVGAGI. The TCR originated in a woman between 25 and 40 years old who had recovered from COVID-19. The gene calls are TRBV6-5 and TRBJ2-3; a possible D gene is TRBD2 (6 bases). The source material was PBMCs or T cells enriched from blood (not recorded which). The CDR3 nucleotides read TGTGCCAGCAGTTACTGGGGGGACGGCACAGATACGCAGTATTTT. Translated, it gives CASSYWGDGTDTQYF.